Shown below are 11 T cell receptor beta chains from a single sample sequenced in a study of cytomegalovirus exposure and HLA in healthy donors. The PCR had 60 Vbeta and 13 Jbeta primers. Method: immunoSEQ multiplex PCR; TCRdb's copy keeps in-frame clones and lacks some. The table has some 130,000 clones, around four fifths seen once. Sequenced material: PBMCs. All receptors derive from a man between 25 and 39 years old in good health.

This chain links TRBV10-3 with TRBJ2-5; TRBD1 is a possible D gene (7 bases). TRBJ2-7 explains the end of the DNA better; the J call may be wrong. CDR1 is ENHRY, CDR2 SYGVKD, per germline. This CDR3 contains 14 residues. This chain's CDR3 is CAISEPAGGYEQYF. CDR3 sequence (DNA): TGTGCCATCAGTGAGCCGGCAGGGGGGTACGAGCAGTACTTC.

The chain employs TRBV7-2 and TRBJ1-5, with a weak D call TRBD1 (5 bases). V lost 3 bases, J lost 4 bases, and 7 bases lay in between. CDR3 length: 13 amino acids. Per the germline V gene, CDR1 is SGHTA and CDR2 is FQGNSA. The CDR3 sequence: CASSFPGNQPQHF. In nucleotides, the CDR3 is TGTGCCAGCAGCTTTCCAGGGAATCAGCCCCAGCATTTT.

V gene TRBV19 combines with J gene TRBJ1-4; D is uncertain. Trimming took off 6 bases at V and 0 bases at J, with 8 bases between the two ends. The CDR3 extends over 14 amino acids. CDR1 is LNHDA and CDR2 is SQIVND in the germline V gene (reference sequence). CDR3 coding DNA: TGTGCCAGTAGGGCCCATGCAACTAATGAAAAACTGTTTTTT. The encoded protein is CASRAHATNEKLFF.

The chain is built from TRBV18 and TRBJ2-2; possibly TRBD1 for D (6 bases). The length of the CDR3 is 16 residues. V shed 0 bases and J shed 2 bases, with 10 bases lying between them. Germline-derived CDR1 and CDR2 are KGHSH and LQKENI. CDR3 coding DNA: TGTGCCAGCTCACCACCATCACAGGGAAACACCGGGGAGCTGTTTTTT. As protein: CASSPPSQGNTGELFF.

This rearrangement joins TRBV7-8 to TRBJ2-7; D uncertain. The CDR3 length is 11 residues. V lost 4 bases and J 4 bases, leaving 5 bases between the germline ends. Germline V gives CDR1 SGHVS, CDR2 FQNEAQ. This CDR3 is CASSSTYEQYF. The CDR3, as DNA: TGTGCCAGCAGCTCAACATACGAGCAGTACTTC.

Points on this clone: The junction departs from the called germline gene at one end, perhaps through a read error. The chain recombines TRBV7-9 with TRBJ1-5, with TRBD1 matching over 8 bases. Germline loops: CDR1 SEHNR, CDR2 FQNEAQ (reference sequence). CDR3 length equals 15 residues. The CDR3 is CSSSLWTGQNQPQHF. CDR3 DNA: TGTTCCAGCAGCCTGTGGACAGGGCAGAATCAGCCCCAGCATTTT.

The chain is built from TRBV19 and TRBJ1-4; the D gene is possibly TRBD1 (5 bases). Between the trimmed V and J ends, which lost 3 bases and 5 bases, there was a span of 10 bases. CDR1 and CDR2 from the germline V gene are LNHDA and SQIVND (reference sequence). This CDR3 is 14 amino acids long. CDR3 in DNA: TGTGCCAGTAGTATTCGTCAGGGAAATGAAAAACTGTTTTTT. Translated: CASSIRQGNEKLFF. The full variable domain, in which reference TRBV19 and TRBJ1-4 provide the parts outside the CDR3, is DGGITQSPKYLFRKEGQNVTLSCEQNLNHDAMYWYRQDPGQGLRLIYYSQIVNDFQKGDIAEGYSVSREKKESFPLTVTSAQKNPTAFYLCASSIRQGNEKLFFGSGTQLSVL.

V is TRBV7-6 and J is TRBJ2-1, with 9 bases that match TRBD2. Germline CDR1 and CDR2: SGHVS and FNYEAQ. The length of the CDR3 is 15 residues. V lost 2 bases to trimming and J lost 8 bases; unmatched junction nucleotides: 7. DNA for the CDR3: TGTGCCAGCAGCTTATGGCGGGAGGGCCTCGATGAGCAGTTCTTC. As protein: CASSLWREGLDEQFF. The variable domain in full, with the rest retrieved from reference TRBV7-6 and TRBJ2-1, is GAGVSQSPRYKVTKRGQDVALRCDPISGHVSLYWYRQALGQGPEFLTYFNYEAQQDKSGLPNDRFSAERPEGSISTLTIQRTEQRDSAMYRCASSLWREGLDEQFFGPGTRLTVL.

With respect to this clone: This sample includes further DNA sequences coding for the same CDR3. CDR3 sequence (DNA): TGTGCCAGCAGCCTGGGGGGGAACACCGGGGAGCTGTTTTTT. Protein sequence: CASSLGGNTGELFF. The chain is built from TRBV7-7 and TRBJ2-2, with D possibly TRBD2 on 6 matching bases. Germline-derived CDR1 and CDR2 are SSHAT and FNYEAQ (reference sequence). V lost 5 bases to trimming and J lost 1 base, with 8 bases between them. CDR3 length: 14 amino acids.

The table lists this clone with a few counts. The CDR3 region has the DNA TGTGCCAGCACGGCAGGGATTTCCTACAATGAGCAGTTCTTC. Its protein product is CASTAGISYNEQFF. The chain uses TRBV9 and TRBJ2-1; D might be TRBD1 (5 bases). The germline V gene has CDR1 SGDLS and CDR2 YYNGEE. V gave up 6 bases and J gave up 1 base, with 11 bases separating them. This CDR3 contains 14 residues. Drawing the rest from reference TRBV9 and TRBJ2-1, the complete variable domain is DSGVTQTPKHLITATGQRVTLRCSPRSGDLSVYWYQQSLDQGLQFLIQYYNGEERAKGNILERFSAQQFPDLHSELNLSSLELGDSALYFCASTAGISYNEQFFGPGTRLTVL.

CDR3 sequence: CASSIGGLGNQPQHF. CDR3 sequence (DNA): TGTGCCAGTAGTATAGGAGGGCTCGGTAATCAGCCCCAGCATTTT. The chain combines TRBV19 with TRBJ1-5, with no clear D. Deletions cut 1 base from V and 4 bases from J, with 11 bases between. CDR3 length: 15 amino acids. Germline V gene data show CDR1 as LNHDA and CDR2 as SQIVND (reference sequence).